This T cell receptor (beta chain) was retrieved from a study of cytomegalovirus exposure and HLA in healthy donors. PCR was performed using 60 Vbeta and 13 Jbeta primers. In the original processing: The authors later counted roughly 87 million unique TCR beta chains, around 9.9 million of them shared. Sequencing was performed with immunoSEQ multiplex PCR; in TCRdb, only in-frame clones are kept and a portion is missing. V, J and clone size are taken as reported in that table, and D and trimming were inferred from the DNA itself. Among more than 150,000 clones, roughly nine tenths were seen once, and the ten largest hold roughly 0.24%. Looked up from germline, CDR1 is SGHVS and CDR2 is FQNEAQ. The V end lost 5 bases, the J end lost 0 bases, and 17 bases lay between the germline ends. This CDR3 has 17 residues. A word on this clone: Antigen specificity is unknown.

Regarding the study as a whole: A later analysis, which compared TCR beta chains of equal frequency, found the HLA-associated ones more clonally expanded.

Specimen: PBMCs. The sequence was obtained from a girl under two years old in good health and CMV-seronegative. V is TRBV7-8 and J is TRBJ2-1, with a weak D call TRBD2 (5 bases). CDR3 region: CASSGHERADSYNEQFF. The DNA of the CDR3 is TGTGCCAGCAGCGGGCACGAAAGAGCGGACTCCTACAATGAGCAGTTCTTC.